These 27 T cell receptor beta chains were sequenced from one sample in a study of shared clonotypes between healthy human individuals (dated by TCRdb to the early 2020s). Library method: the immunoSEQ multiplex PCR assay. TCRdb stores this immuneACCESS table with in-frame sequences only. Part of the clones is absent; in the studies checked, under half of the shortfall reflects unresolved V genes, and no reason is known for the rest. Recorded for this sample are some 2,100,000 clones; about 93% of them occurred a single time. The top ten clones comprise about 1.8% of the sample. CD8 naive samples were obtained by positive selection for CCR7 among CD45RO-negative cells, yielding a CD45RA+CCR7+ population from which TemRA cells were excluded. Source material: naive CD8+ T cells from PBMCs. This specimen's cell subset or site label, per the study, means: CD45RA+CCR7+. The receptor set was obtained from a man aged 18 to 29 in good health. Some clones in this sample may be carry-over from other donors' samples.

The table lists this clone with a count of one. The rearrangement links TRBV6-5 to TRBJ2-1, with D unresolved. The germline CDR1 and CDR2 sequences are MNHEY and SVGAGI. V was shortened by 0 bases and J by 7 bases, with 16 bases between the two germline ends. The CDR3 spans 16 residues. Here the CDR3 reads CASSYSSGLMLNEQFF. DNA of the CDR3: TGTGCCAGCAGTTACTCGTCGGGTCTCATGTTGAATGAGCAGTTCTTC.

CDR3 nucleotide sequence: TGCGCCAGCAGCCAAAGCCTCCACGCTGAAGCTTTCTTT. As protein: CASSQSLHAEAFF. This chain connects TRBV4-1 to TRBJ1-1; D unresolved. Germline-derived CDR1 and CDR2 are MGHRA and YSYEKL. This CDR3 spans 13 amino acids. Between the trimmed V and J ends, which lost 2 bases and 6 bases, there was a span of 10 bases.

The chain couples TRBV7-2 to TRBJ2-7, with TRBD1 matching 8 bases. Unmatched junction bases numbered 5, after V lost 2 bases and J lost 2 bases. The length of the CDR3 is 15 residues. CDR1 is SGHTA, CDR2 FQGNSA, per germline. CDR3 coding DNA: TGTGCCAGCAGCTTAATGGGACAGGCTACCTACGAGCAGTACTTC. It is translated as CASSLMGQATYEQYF. The complete variable domain, with remaining parts taken from reference TRBV7-2 and TRBJ2-7, reads GAGVSQSPSNKVTEKGKDVELRCDPISGHTALYWYRQSLGQGLEFLIYFQGNSAPDKSGLPSDRFSAERTGGSVSTLTIQRTQQEDSAVYLCASSLMGQATYEQYFGPGTRLTVT.

J is TRBJ2-1 and V is TRBV11-3; TRBD2 matches at 10 bases. This CDR3 contains 15 residues. Looked up from germline, CDR1 is SGHNT and CDR2 is YENEEA. The V gene end was trimmed by 1 base and the J gene end by 7 bases; junction bases not matched to a gene: 4. The CDR3 DNA follows: TGTGCCAGCAGCTTAGGGACTAGCGGTTGGAATGAGCAGTTCTTC. This encodes CASSLGTSGWNEQFF. The full variable domain, with the rest looked up from reference TRBV11-3 and TRBJ2-1, is EAGVVQSPRYKIIEKKQPVAFWCNPISGHNTLYWYLQNLGQGPELLIRYENEEAVDDSQLPKDRFSAERLKGVDSTLKIQPAELGDSAVYLCASSLGTSGWNEQFFGPGTRLTVL.

This chain connects TRBV28 to TRBJ2-7; D is unresolved. Germline V gene data show CDR1 as MDHEN and CDR2 as SYDVKM. CDR3 size: 13 residues. V lost 5 bases, J lost 2 bases, and 10 bases lay in between. The CDR3 nucleotides are TGTGCCAGCAGTGTGGCAGAGACCTACGAGCAGTACTTC. This codes for CASSVAETYEQYF.

J is TRBJ2-7 and V is TRBV5-1; the D call may be TRBD1 or TRBD2 (5 bases each). The CDR3 is made up of 13 amino acids. Trimming cost V 5 bases and J 4 bases, with 13 bases left between them. From germline, CDR1 is SGHRS and CDR2 YFSETQ. The CDR3 reads CASSQGTKYEQYF. CDR3 DNA sequence: TGCGCCAGCAGTCAAGGGACCAAGTACGAGCAGTACTTC.

V gene TRBV14 combines with J gene TRBJ2-7, with 10 bases fitting TRBD2. Germline-derived CDR1 and CDR2 are SGHDN and FVKESK. Trimming took 0 bases from V and 5 from J; bases not matched to a gene: 7. This CDR3 spans 16 amino acids. The CDR3 here is CASSQDRLAGAHEQYF. DNA of the CDR3: TGTGCCAGCAGCCAAGATCGGCTAGCGGGAGCCCACGAGCAGTACTTC.

This chain uses TRBV4-2 with TRBJ1-1; D not resolved. Deletions cut 0 bases from V and 10 bases from J, with 21 bases between. Germline V CDR1 and CDR2: LGHNA, YNFKEQ. CDR3 length equals 16 residues. Here the CDR3 reads CASSQDLEGWEVGAFF. In DNA, the CDR3 is TGTGCCAGCAGCCAAGATCTTGAGGGTTGGGAGGTAGGAGCTTTCTTT.

This clone was picked up one time. The V call is TRBV9, the J call TRBJ2-1, with 8 bases that match TRBD2. After removal of 0 bases from V and 8 bases from J, the junction contained 7 bases not matched to a gene. The CDR3 has 15 residues. Germline CDR1 and CDR2: SGDLS and YYNGEE. CDR3 DNA: TGTGCCAGCAGCGTAGTGGCGGGAGGAAGCGATGAGCAGTTCTTC. Amino acids: CASSVVAGGSDEQFF. The full variable domain, in which reference TRBV9 and TRBJ2-1 provide the parts outside the CDR3, is DSGVTQTPKHLITATGQRVTLRCSPRSGDLSVYWYQQSLDQGLQFLIQYYNGEERAKGNILERFSAQQFPDLHSELNLSSLELGDSALYFCASSVVAGGSDEQFFGPGTRLTVL.

The rearrangement links TRBV4-1 to TRBJ2-7; TRBD1 is a possible D gene (6 bases). Germline V gene data show CDR1 as MGHRA and CDR2 as YSYEKL. V dropped 6 bases and J dropped 0 bases, with 12 bases sitting between them. CDR3 length: 14 amino acids. CDR3 sequence (DNA): TGCGCCAGCAGTTACAGGGAGAGCTCCTACGAGCAGTACTTC. Its protein is CASSYRESSYEQYF.

This clone showed up just a few times. The chain uses TRBV2 and TRBJ1-2; no reliable D call. V was trimmed by 7 bases and J by 8 bases, leaving 14 bases between them. CDR3 size: 12 residues. Germline V gives CDR1 SNHLY, CDR2 FYNNEI. For the CDR3, the DNA is TGTGCCAGCACCGACTGGGGATGGGGCTACACCTTC. Its protein is CASTDWGWGYTF.

The rearrangement links TRBV27 to TRBJ2-7, with TRBD2 matching 10 bases. The CDR3 runs 16 residues. Germline CDR1 reads MNHEY; CDR2 reads SMNVEV (reference sequence). V gave up 4 bases and J gave up 4 bases; unmatched junction bases: 10. The CDR3 nucleotides are TGTGCCAGCAGTTCAAAATTAGCGGGAGGTCTGTACGAGCAGTACTTC. This codes for CASSSKLAGGLYEQYF.

In regard to this clone: This sample also contains other DNA sequences that code for the same CDR3. This chain links TRBV5-6 with TRBJ2-7, with TRBD1 matching over 7 bases. V lost 4 bases to trimming and J lost 1 base; unmatched junction nucleotides: 2. The CDR3 sequence is 13 residues long. Germline values: CDR1 SGHDT, CDR2 YYEEEE. CDR3 residues: CASSLQGSYEQYF. As DNA, the CDR3 is TGTGCCAGCAGCCTACAGGGGTCCTACGAGCAGTACTTC.

The genes are TRBV9 and TRBJ1-1, with TRBD1 matching 10 bases. Germline CDR1 reads SGDLS; CDR2 reads YYNGEE. The CDR3 spans 14 residues. V was clipped by 4 bases and J by 6 bases; unmatched bases: 6. The CDR3 DNA sequence: TGTGCCAGCAGCCCTCCGACAGGGGGCGCTGAAGCTTTCTTT. Its protein product is CASSPPTGGAEAFF.

The chain employs TRBV7-3 and TRBJ1-1; D may be TRBD1 (6 bases). The CDR3 is made up of 14 amino acids. V lost 3 bases and J lost 4, with 12 bases in between. Germline-derived CDR1 and CDR2 are SGHTA and FQGTGA. This chain's CDR3 is CASSLGALGTEAFF. Here the CDR3 DNA reads TGTGCCAGCAGCTTGGGGGCGTTGGGCACTGAAGCTTTCTTT.

V gene TRBV6-6 combines with J gene TRBJ1-5; D gene unclear. With 4 bases removed from V and 0 bases from J, the gap between germline ends came to 7 bases. This CDR3 has 14 residues. Germline CDR1 MNHNY, CDR2 SVGAGI (reference sequence). The CDR3 DNA sequence: TGTGCCAGCAGTTCTACAGTTAGCAATCAGCCCCAGCATTTT. Its translation is CASSSTVSNQPQHF.

This chain uses TRBV10-3 with TRBJ2-2, with D uncertain. The CDR3 is 17 residues long. The ends were cut back, 2 bases at V and 1 base at J, with 14 bases in the middle. Germline loops: CDR1 ENHRY, CDR2 SYGVKD. The CDR3 reads CAISEGWGRKNTGELFF. The CDR3 DNA follows: TGTGCCATCAGTGAGGGGTGGGGTAGGAAGAACACCGGGGAGCTGTTTTTT.

The CDR3 DNA reads as TGTGCCAGCAGGCCTAGGGGGGGAGCGAACACTGAAGCTTTCTTT. Its protein is CASRPRGGANTEAFF. This chain joins TRBV27 and TRBJ1-1, with D possibly being TRBD1 (6 bases). The CDR3 consists of 15 residues. Germline assignment: CDR1 MNHEY and CDR2 SMNVEV (reference sequence). V was trimmed by 6 bases and J by 1 base, leaving 15 bases between them.

J is TRBJ2-7 and V is TRBV7-9; the match to TRBD1 covers 7 bases. Germline loops: CDR1 SEHNR, CDR2 FQNEAQ (reference sequence). Trimming took 5 bases from V and 5 from J; bases not matched to a gene: 3. The length of the CDR3 is 12 residues. The CDR3 is CASSAGQDEQYF. The CDR3 nucleotides read TGTGCCAGCAGCGCTGGACAGGACGAGCAGTACTTC.

This chain uses TRBV4-1 with TRBJ1-3; D is possibly TRBD1 (6 bases). This CDR3 contains 16 residues. Germline assignment: CDR1 MGHRA and CDR2 YSYEKL. V was shortened by 4 bases and J by 0 bases, with 13 bases between the two germline ends. The CDR3 nucleotides are TGCGCCAGCAGCCCCCGACAGGATCTCTCTGGAAACACCATATATTTT. Protein sequence: CASSPRQDLSGNTIYF.

The J gene is TRBJ2-1, the V gene TRBV29-1; 13 nucleotides agree with TRBD2. CDR1 is SQVTM and CDR2 is ANQGSEA in the germline V gene. The CDR3 sequence is 15 residues long. The V segment lost 1 base and the J segment 4 bases; nucleotides outside the gene matches: 1. In nucleotides, the CDR3 is TGCAGCGTTGAAGGGACTAGCGGGAGATACAATGAGCAGTTCTTC. Its translation is CSVEGTSGRYNEQFF.

The chain has TRBV13 and TRBJ2-1; 11 bases agree with TRBD2. The trim removed 5 bases at V and 4 bases at J, leaving 7 bases unmatched. Looked up from germline, CDR1 is PRHDT and CDR2 is FYEKMQ (reference sequence). This CDR3 is built from 16 residues. The CDR3 loop is CASSPGGTSGYNEQFF. CDR3 sequence (DNA): TGTGCCAGCAGCCCTGGGGGGACTAGCGGTTACAATGAGCAGTTCTTC.

The chain combines TRBV16 with TRBJ2-7, with D maybe TRBD1 (6 bases). The CDR3 runs 15 residues. In germline, CDR1 is KGHSY, CDR2 FQNENV. Trimming left V 1 base short and J 2 bases short, with 12 bases between. The CDR3 nucleotides are TGTGCCAGCAGCCAATGGGCAGGGGTACCCTACGAGCAGTACTTC. This encodes CASSQWAGVPYEQYF.

The chain links TRBV7-9 to TRBJ2-7; the D is unclear. The CDR3 is made up of 15 amino acids. The V gene's germline CDR1 is SEHNR and CDR2 FQNEAQ (reference sequence). With 1 base removed from V and 5 bases from J, the gap between germline ends came to 15 bases. The CDR3 region has the DNA TGTGCCAGCAGCTTAGTCACAGCTGTAGTAGACGAGCAGTACTTC. Translation gives CASSLVTAVVDEQYF.

As concerns this clone: Other DNA sequences of this sample code for an identical CDR3. The rearrangement uses TRBV28 and TRBJ1-5, with D hard to call. The CDR3 sequence is 13 residues long. V was trimmed by 3 bases and J by 4 bases, leaving 7 bases between them. Germline CDR1 MDHEN, CDR2 SYDVKM. CDR3 region: CASSFLLNQPQHF. CDR3 DNA: TGTGCCAGCAGTTTCCTTTTGAATCAGCCCCAGCATTTT.

On this clone itself: The sample contains more than one DNA sequence encoding this CDR3. The rearrangement links TRBV7-9 to TRBJ2-2; unclear D gene. The CDR3 contains 11 residues. Germline lookup yields CDR1 SEHNR and CDR2 FQNEAQ (reference sequence). Trimming cost V 7 bases and J 4 bases, with 4 bases left between them. CDR3 in amino acids: CASTSTGELFF. The CDR3 nucleotides read TGTGCCAGCACGTCCACCGGGGAGCTGTTTTTT.

This rearrangement joins TRBV4-1 to TRBJ2-7; TRBD1 matches 10 bases. This CDR3 region has 17 residues. V lost 3 bases to trimming and J lost 5 bases; unmatched junction nucleotides: 13. Germline assignment: CDR1 MGHRA and CDR2 YSYEKL. The CDR3 sequence: CASSHARRDRGVDEQYF. DNA of the CDR3: TGCGCCAGCAGCCATGCCCGCCGGGACAGGGGAGTCGACGAGCAGTACTTC.